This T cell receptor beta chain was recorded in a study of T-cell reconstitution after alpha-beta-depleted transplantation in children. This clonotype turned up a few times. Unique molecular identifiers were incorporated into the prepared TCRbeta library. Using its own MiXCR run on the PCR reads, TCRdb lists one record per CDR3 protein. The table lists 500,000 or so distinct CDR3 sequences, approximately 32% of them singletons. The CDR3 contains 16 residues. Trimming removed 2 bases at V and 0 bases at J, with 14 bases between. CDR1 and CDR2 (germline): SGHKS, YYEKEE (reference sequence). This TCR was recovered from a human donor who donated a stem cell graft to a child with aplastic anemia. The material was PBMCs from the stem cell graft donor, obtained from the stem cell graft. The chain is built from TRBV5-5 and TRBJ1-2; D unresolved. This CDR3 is CASSFRGDVANYGYTF. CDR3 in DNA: TGTGCCAGCAGCTTTAGAGGTGACGTTGCTAACTATGGCTACACCTTC. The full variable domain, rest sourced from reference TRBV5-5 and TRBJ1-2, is DAGVTQSPTHLIKTRGQQVTLRCSPISGHKSVSWYQQVLGQGPQFIFQYYEKEERGRGNFPDRFSARQFPNYSSELNVNALLLGDSALYLCASSFRGDVANYGYTFGSGTRLTVV.